The 7 T cell receptor beta chains given below trace back to one sample, sequenced in a study of glioma-infiltrating T cells (dated by TCRdb to the mid-2010s). For sequencing, an Illumina MiSeq was employed. TCR alpha and beta CDR3 regions were amplified with the iRepertoire nested amplicon-rescue multiplex PCR (arm-PCR) platform from RNA. In TCRdb, the public reads were trimmed at Q25 with fastp and aligned with MiXCR, with productive beta chains retained. Here each entry gathers all rows of one CDR3 protein and keeps the most common genes and DNA. The table for this sample lists over 90,000 distinct CDR3 sequences; 25% to 35% of them were counted only once. About 40% of the sample belongs to the ten largest clones. Sequencing used glioma tissue, nonneoplastic brain tissue, or PBMCs (not recorded which). All receptors come from a human donor with low-grade glioma or glioblastoma, undergoing nonglioma brain surgery, or in good health (not recorded which).

The chain is built from TRBV29-1 and TRBJ2-5; tentatively, D is TRBD1 or TRBD2 (5 bases each). Trimming pared 1 base from V and 0 bases from J, leaving 6 bases between. This CDR3 region has 13 residues. Germline values: CDR1 SQVTM, CDR2 ANQGSEA. In DNA form, the CDR3 reads TGCAGCGTTGAAGGGGACCACCAAGAGACCCAGTACTTC. Translation gives CSVEGDHQETQYF.

In the case of this clonotype: A read error is possible here, since a much larger clone lies one base away. In DNA, the CDR3 is TGCGCCAGCAGCTTAGAGGGATCCTCTTATTGCTACACCTTC. Translating it yields CASSLEGSSYCYTF. This chain links TRBV4-1 with TRBJ1-2; D is undetermined. Trimming pared 5 bases from V and 9 bases from J, leaving 19 bases between. The CDR3 has 14 residues. Per the germline V gene, CDR1 is MGHRA and CDR2 is YSYEKL.

Of note for this clonotype: A much bigger clone sits one base away, suggesting this may be a read error. The genes are TRBV20-1 and TRBJ1-1; TRBD1 matches 7 bases. Germline V gives CDR1 DFQATT, CDR2 SNEGSKA (reference sequence). The V gene end was trimmed by 6 bases and the J gene end by 4 bases; junction bases not matched to a gene: 14. This CDR3 has 15 residues. This CDR3 reads CSATLGKGGATEAFF. As DNA, the CDR3 is TGCAGTGCAACTCTCGGGAAAGGGGGCGCCACTGAAGCTTTCTTT.

This clonotype was found a few times. This may stem from a read error, because a much larger clone lies one nucleotide away. The chain employs TRBV27 and TRBJ1-5; the D gene is possibly TRBD1 (6 bases). The CDR3 has 15 amino acids. Germline lookup yields CDR1 MNHEY and CDR2 SMNVEV (reference sequence). For the CDR3, the DNA is TGTGCCGGCAGGGGACAAGGGGGATGGAATCAGCCCCAGCATTTT. Protein sequence: CAGRGQGGWNQPQHF.

This clonotype appeared a few times. Since a much larger clone is just one base distant, this may be a read error. The V call is TRBV19, the J call TRBJ2-1; 7 nucleotides align to TRBD1. The CDR3 runs to 14 residues. In germline, CDR1 is LNHDA, CDR2 SQIVND (reference sequence). CDR3 in amino acids: CARSDRATYNEQFF. CDR3 in DNA: TGTGCCCGTAGTGACAGGGCAACCTACAATGAGCAGTTCTTC. Filled out from reference TRBV19 and TRBJ2-1, the complete variable domain reads DGGITQSPKYLFRKEGQNVTLSCEQNLNHDAMYWYRQDPGQGLRLIYYSQIVNDFQKGDIAEGYSVSREKKESFPLTVTSAQKNPTAFYLCARSDRATYNEQFFGPGTRLTVL.

The CDR3 is CASSPLAGGSYNEQFF. CDR3 nucleotide sequence: TGTGCCAGCAGTCCCTTAGCGGGGGGTTCCTACAATGAGCAGTTCTTC. This chain connects TRBV28 to TRBJ2-1, with 10 bases lining up with TRBD2. Germline trimming cut 5 bases from V and 1 base from J; bases unmatched to any gene: 5. The CDR3 covers 16 residues. Germline assignment: CDR1 MDHEN and CDR2 SYDVKM.

This clonotype was seen many times. The chain has TRBV27 and TRBJ2-2; weak D call: TRBD2 (5 bases). The CDR3 length is 15 residues. Trimming took 8 bases from V and 7 from J, leaving 20 bases between them. The V gene's germline CDR1 is MNHEY and CDR2 SMNVEV (reference sequence). CDR3 protein: CASGLLVGGVGELFF. The CDR3 nucleotides are TGTGCCAGCGGTCTACTAGTAGGTGGGGTCGGGGAGCTGTTTTTT.